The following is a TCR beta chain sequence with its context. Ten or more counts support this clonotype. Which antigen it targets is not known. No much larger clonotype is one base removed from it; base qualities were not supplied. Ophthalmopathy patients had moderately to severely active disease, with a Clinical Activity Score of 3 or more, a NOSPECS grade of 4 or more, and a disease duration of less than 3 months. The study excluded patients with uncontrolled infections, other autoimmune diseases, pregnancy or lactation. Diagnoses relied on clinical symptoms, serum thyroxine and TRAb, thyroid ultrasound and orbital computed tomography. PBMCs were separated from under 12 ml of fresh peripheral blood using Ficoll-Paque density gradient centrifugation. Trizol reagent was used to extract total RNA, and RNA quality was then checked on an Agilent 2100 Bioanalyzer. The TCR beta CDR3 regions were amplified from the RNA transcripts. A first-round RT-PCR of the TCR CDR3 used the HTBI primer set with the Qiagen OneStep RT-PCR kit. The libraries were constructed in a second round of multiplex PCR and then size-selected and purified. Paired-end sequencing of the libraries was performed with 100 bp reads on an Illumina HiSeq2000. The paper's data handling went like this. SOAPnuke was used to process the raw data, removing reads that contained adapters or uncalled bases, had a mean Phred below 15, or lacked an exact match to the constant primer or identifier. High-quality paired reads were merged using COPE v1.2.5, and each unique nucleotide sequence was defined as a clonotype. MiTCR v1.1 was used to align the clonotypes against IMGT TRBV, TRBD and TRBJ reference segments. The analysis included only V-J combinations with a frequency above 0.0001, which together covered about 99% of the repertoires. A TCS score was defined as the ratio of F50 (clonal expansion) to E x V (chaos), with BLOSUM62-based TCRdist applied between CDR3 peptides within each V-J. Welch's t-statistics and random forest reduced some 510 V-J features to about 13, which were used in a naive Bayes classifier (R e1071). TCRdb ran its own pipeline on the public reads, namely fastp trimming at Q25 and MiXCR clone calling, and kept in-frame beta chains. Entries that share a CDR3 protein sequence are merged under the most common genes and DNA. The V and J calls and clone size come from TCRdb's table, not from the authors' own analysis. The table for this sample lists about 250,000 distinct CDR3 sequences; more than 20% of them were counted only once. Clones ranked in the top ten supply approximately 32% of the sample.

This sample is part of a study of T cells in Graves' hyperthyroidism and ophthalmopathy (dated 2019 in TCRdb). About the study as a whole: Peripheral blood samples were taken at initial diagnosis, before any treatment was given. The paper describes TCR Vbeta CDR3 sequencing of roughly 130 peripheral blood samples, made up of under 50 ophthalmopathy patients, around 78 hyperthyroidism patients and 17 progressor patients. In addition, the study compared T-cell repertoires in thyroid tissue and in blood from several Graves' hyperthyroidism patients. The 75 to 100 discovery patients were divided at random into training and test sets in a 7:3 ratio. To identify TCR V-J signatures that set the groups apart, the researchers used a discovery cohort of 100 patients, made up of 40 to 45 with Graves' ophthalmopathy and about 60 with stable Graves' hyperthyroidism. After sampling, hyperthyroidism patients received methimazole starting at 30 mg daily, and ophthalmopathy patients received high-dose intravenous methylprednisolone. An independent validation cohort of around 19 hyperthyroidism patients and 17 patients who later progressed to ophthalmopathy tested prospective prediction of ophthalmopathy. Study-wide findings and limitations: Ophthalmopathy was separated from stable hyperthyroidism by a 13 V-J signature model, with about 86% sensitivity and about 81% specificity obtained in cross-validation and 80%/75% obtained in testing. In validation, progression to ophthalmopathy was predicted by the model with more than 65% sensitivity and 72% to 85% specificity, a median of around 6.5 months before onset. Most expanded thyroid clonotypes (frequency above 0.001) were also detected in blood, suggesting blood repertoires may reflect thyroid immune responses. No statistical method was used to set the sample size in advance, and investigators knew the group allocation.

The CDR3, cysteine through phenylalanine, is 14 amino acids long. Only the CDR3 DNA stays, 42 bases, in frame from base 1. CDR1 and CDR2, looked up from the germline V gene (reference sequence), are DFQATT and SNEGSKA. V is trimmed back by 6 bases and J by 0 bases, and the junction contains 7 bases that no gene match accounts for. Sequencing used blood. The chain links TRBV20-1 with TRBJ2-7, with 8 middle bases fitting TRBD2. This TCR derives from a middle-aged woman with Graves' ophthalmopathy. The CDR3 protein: CSAPPGGPSYEQYF. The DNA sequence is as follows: TGCAGTGCCCCTCCGGGGGGGCCCTCCTACGAGCAGTACTTC.